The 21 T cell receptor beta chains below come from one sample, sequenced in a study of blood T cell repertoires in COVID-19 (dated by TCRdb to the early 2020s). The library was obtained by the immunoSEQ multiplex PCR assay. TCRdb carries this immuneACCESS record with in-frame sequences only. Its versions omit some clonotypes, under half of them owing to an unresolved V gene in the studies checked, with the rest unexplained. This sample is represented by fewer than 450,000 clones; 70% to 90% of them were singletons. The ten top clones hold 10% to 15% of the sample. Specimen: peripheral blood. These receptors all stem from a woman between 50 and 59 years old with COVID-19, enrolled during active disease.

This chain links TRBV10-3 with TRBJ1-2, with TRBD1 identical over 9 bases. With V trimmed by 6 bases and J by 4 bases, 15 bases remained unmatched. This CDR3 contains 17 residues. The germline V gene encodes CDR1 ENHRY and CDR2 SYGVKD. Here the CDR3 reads CAISRLQQGATIYGYTF. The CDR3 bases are TGTGCCATCAGCCGCCTTCAACAGGGGGCAACCATCTATGGCTACACCTTC.

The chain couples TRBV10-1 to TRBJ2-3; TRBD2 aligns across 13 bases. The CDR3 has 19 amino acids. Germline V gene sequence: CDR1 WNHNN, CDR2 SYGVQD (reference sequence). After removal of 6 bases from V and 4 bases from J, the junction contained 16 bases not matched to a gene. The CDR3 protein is CASSHPTSGGSGFADTQYF. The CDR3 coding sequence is TGCGCCAGCAGCCATCCGACTAGCGGGGGGTCCGGGTTCGCAGATACGCAGTATTTT.

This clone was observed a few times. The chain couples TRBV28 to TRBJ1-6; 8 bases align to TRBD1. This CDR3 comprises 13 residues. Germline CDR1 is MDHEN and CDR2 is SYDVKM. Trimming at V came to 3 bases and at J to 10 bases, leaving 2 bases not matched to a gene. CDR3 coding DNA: TGTGCCAGCAGTTTGGACAGGGCATCACCCCTCCACTTT. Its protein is CASSLDRASPLHF.

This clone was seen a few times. DNA of the CDR3: TGTGCCAGCAGTTACATCGGACAAAGCTCCTACGAGCAGTACTTC. The encoded protein is CASSYIGQSSYEQYF. The V and J genes are TRBV6-5 and TRBJ2-7; tentative D call: TRBD1 (5 bases). The CDR3 runs 15 residues. V was trimmed by 2 bases and J by 0 bases, leaving 11 bases between them. Germline-derived CDR1 and CDR2 are MNHEY and SVGAGI.

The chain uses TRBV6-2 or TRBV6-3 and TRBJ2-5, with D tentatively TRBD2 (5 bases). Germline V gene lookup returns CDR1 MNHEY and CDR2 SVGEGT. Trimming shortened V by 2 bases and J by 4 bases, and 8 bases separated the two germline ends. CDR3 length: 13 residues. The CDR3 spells CASSYGGTETQYF. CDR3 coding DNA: TGTGCCAGCAGTTACGGAGGAACAGAGACCCAGTACTTC.

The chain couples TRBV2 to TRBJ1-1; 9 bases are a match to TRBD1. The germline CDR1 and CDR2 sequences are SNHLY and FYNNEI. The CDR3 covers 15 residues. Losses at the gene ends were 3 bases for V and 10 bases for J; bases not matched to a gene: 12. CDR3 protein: CASSDTPTGGVRAFF. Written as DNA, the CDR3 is TGTGCCAGCAGTGATACCCCTACAGGGGGCGTTCGAGCTTTCTTT.

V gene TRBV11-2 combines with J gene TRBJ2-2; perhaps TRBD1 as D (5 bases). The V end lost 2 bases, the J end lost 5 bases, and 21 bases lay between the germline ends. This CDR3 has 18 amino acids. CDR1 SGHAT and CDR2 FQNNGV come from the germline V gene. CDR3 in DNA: TGTGCCAGCAGCTTAACCTCTAGGGGTTGGGGTGGAACCGGGGAGCTGTTTTTT. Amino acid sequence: CASSLTSRGWGGTGELFF.

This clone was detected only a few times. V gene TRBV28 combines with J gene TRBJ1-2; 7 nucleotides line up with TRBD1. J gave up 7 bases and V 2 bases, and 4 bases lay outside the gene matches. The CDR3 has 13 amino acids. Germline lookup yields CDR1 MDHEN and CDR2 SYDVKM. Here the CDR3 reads CASSLTGVGGYTF. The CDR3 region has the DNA TGTGCCAGCAGTTTAACAGGGGTTGGTGGCTACACCTTC.

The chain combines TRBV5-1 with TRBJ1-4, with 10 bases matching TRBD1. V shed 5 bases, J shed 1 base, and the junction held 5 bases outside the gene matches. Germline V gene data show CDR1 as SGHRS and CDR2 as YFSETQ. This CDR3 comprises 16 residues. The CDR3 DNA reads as TGCGCCAGCAGAACGGGACAGGGGAAAACTAATGAAAAACTGTTTTTT. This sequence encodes CASRTGQGKTNEKLFF. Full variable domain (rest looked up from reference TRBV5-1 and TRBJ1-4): KAGVTQTPRYLIKTRGQQVTLSCSPISGHRSVSWYQQTPGQGLQFLFEYFSETQRNKGNFPGRFSGRQFSNSRSEMNVSTLELGDSALYLCASRTGQGKTNEKLFFGSGTQLSVL.

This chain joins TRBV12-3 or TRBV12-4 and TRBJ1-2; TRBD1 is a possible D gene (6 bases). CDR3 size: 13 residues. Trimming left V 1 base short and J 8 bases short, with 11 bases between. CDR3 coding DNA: TGTGCCAGCAGTTTAGTCTCAGGGGAAGGCTACACCTTC. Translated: CASSLVSGEGYTF.

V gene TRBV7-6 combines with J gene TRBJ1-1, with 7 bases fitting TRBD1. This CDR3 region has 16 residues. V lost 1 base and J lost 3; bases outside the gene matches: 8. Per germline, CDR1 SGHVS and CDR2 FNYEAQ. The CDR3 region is CASSLGVGQEDTEAFF. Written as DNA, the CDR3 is TGTGCCAGCAGCTTAGGGGTAGGACAGGAAGACACTGAAGCTTTCTTT.

The CDR3 DNA follows: TGTGCCAGCAGGCCCAGGGACAGGGAATACGAGCAGTACTTC. Amino acid sequence: CASRPRDREYEQYF. This chain uses TRBV6-5 with TRBJ2-7; 9 nucleotides match TRBD1. The V segment lost 6 bases and the J segment 4 bases; nucleotides outside the gene matches: 7. The CDR3 consists of 14 residues. The V gene's germline CDR1 is MNHEY and CDR2 SVGAGI.

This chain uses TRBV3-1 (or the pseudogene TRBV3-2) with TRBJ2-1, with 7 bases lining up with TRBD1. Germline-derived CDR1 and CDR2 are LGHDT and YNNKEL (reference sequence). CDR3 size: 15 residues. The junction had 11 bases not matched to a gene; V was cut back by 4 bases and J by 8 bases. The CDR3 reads CASSRKGASFDEQFF. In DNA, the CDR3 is TGTGCCAGCAGCCGGAAGGGGGCTAGCTTCGATGAGCAGTTCTTC.

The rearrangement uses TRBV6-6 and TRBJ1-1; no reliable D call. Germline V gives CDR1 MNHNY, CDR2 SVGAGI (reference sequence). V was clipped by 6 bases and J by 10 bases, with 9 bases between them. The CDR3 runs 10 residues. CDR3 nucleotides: TGTGCCAGCAGCCGCGGGTCAGCTTTCTTT. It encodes CASSRGSAFF.

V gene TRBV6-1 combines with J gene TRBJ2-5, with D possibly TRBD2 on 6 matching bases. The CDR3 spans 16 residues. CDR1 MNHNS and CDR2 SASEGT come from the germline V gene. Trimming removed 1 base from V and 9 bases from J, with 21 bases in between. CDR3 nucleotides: TGTGCCAGCAGTGAAGTAGGATCAGGAGCTCCGGGGGCCCAGTACTTC. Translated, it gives CASSEVGSGAPGAQYF.

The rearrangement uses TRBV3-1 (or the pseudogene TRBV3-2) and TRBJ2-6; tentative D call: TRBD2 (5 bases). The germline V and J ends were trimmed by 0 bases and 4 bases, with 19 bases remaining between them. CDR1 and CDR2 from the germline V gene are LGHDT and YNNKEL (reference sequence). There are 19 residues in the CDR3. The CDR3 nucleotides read TGTGCCAGCAGCCAAGACCTCTGGGCTCGCCGAGGGGGGGCCAACGTCCTGACTTTC. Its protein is CASSQDLWARRGGANVLTF.

CDR3 DNA: TGCGCCAGCAGCCCGCTTAGCGGGGGGGCAAACAATGAGCAGTTCTTC. This codes for CASSPLSGGANNEQFF. The chain carries TRBV5-1 and TRBJ2-1, with 11 nucleotides matching TRBD2. The germline V gene has CDR1 SGHRS and CDR2 YFSETQ. Losses at the gene ends were 4 bases for V and 5 bases for J; bases not matched to a gene: 8. The CDR3 length is 16 residues.

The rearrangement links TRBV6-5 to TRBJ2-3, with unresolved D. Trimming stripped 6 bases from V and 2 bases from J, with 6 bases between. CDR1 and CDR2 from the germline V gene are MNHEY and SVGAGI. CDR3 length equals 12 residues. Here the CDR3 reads CASSDSTDTQYF. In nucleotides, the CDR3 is TGTGCCAGCAGCGACTCCACAGATACGCAGTATTTT.

The CDR3 nucleotides read TGTGCCAGCAGCCAAGATGAGAGCGTGCGGTATGGCTACACCTTC. This translates into CASSQDESVRYGYTF. The chain is built from TRBV14 and TRBJ1-2; no clear D. Germline V gene lookup returns CDR1 SGHDN and CDR2 FVKESK. The CDR3 spans 15 residues. Trimming shortened V by 0 bases and J by 5 bases, and 13 bases separated the two germline ends.

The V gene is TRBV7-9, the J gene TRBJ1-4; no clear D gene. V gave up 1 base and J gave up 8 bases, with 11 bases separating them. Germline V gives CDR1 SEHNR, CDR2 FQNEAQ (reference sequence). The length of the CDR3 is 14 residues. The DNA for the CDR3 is TGTGCCAGCAGCTTAGACTCGCGCATGGAAAAACTGTTTTTT. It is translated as CASSLDSRMEKLFF. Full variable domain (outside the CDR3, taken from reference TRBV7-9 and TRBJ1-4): DTGVSQNPRHKITKRGQNVTFRCDPISEHNRLYWYRQTLGQGPEFLTYFQNEAQLEKSRLLSDRFSAERPKGSFSTLEIQRTEQGDSAMYLCASSLDSRMEKLFFGSGTQLSVL.

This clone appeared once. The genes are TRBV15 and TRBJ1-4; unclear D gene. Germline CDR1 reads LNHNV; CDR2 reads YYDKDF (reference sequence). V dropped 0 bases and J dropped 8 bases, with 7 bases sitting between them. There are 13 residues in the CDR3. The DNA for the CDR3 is TGTGCCACCAGCAGAGATCTCCGGGAAAAACTGTTTTTT. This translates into CATSRDLREKLFF.